The 7 T cell receptor beta chains below were found in one sample sequenced in a study of blood T cell repertoires in COVID-19. Sequencing used immunoSEQ multiplex PCR; TCRdb keeps in-frame clones, though not all of them. The sample carries approximately 150,000 clones, approximately 87% recorded once. Input material: PBMCs or T cells enriched from blood (not recorded which). These receptors came from a man aged 55-75 years who had recovered from COVID-19.

This clone occurred once. The chain employs TRBV6-5 and TRBJ2-1; D gene ambiguous. Germline V gives CDR1 MNHEY, CDR2 SVGAGI. The CDR3 totals 14 residues. Trimming removed 4 bases at V and 4 bases at J, with 11 bases between. CDR3 DNA sequence: TGTGCCAGCAGTTTTTCCCGACTGTACAATGAGCAGTTCTTC. Translated: CASSFSRLYNEQFF.

The chain carries TRBV11-3 and TRBJ2-2; the D gene is possibly TRBD1 (6 bases). The ends were cut back, 1 base at V and 0 bases at J, with 9 bases in the middle. The CDR3 covers 16 residues. Germline V gene sequence: CDR1 SGHNT, CDR2 YENEEA. As DNA, the CDR3 is TGTGCCAGCAGCTTAGCCGAGGGGGCGAACACCGGGGAGCTGTTTTTT. Its protein is CASSLAEGANTGELFF.

The chain has TRBV6-5 and TRBJ1-5; D not certain. The V and J ends lost 6 bases and 7 bases respectively, with 10 bases between them. Germline lookup yields CDR1 MNHEY and CDR2 SVGAGI. The CDR3 length is 12 residues. The CDR3 nucleotides read TGTGCCAGCAGCGGGGAAAAACAGCCCCAGCATTTT. Translated, it gives CASSGEKQPQHF.

This chain connects TRBV19 to TRBJ2-1; 11 bases match TRBD2. The CDR3 runs to 16 residues. From germline, CDR1 is LNHDA and CDR2 SQIVND (reference sequence). J lost 0 bases, V lost 7 bases, and 5 bases had no gene match. In DNA, the CDR3 is TGTGCCAGTACCTCTCTAGCGGGAGGCTCCTACAATGAGCAGTTCTTC. Translation gives CASTSLAGGSYNEQFF.

The chain combines TRBV30 with TRBJ1-2; TRBD1 is a possible D gene (6 bases). Germline values: CDR1 GTSNPN, CDR2 SVGIG (reference sequence). This CDR3 is 18 amino acids long. Trimming removed 4 bases from V and 4 bases from J, with 28 bases in between. The CDR3: CAWKGSRQVDPLSYGYTF. The CDR3 nucleotides read TGTGCCTGGAAAGGAAGTCGACAGGTGGATCCGCTAAGCTATGGCTACACCTTC.

This clone was recorded a few times. The gene calls are TRBV10-2 and TRBJ2-7; 7 bases align to TRBD1. Trimming cost V 8 bases and J 3 bases; bases outside gene matches: 10. The CDR3 has 14 residues. CDR1 WSHSY and CDR2 SAAADI come from the germline V gene. The CDR3 bases are TGCGCCAGCTCCCCGGACAGGTCCTTCTACGAGCAGTACTTC. It is translated as CASSPDRSFYEQYF.

This rearrangement joins TRBV14 to TRBJ1-4; weak D call: TRBD1 (5 bases). Trimming removed 3 bases from V and 2 bases from J, with 22 bases in between. CDR1 SGHDN and CDR2 FVKESK come from the germline V gene. The CDR3 consists of 19 residues. The CDR3 DNA is TGTGCCAGCAGCCAGGGGGGAGTTCTGACTAGTCTGACTAATGAAAAACTGTTTTTT. Translating gives CASSQGGVLTSLTNEKLFF. Full variable domain (missing parts from reference TRBV14 and TRBJ1-4): EAGVTQFPSHSVIEKGQTVTLRCDPISGHDNLYWYRRVMGKEIKFLLHFVKESKQDESGMPNNRFLAERTGGTYSTLKVQPAELEDSGVYFCASSQGGVLTSLTNEKLFFGSGTQLSVL.